This T cell receptor (beta chain) is drawn from a study of glioma-infiltrating T cells after dendritic cell vaccination (dated by TCRdb to about 2016). With respect to the entire study: Of the roughly 15 glioblastoma patients in the cohort, all drawn from Phase I and II dendritic cell vaccination trials, 9 were newly diagnosed and 6 had recurrent disease. Between the early 2000s and the early 2010s, the patients were given dendritic cell vaccination pulsed with autologous tumor lysate. The vaccine was prepared from monocyte-derived dendritic cells that were cultured for approximately seven days with IL-4 and GM-CSF and then pulsed overnight with autologous tumor lysate. Three intradermal dendritic cell vaccine injections were administered to patients at biweekly intervals in the arm below the axilla. In glioblastoma patients vaccinated with dendritic cells, deep sequencing of TCR beta CDR3 regions served to measure the amount of tumor-infiltrating lymphocytes and to compare repertoires between tumor and blood. TCR sequencing metrics, including TIL content and tumor-blood repertoire overlap, were correlated with survival after dendritic cell vaccination. Results the study describes overall, beyond this receptor: No direct relationship between TCR clonality and survival was found, suggesting that a diverse polyclonal response may matter. After dendritic cell vaccination, a higher estimated pretreatment TIL content predicted longer time to progression and longer overall survival. The three-group TCR overlap response model was described as speculative and requiring prospective validation. The cohort was small and heterogeneous, few patients had complete blood and tumor sets, and even fewer had initial-recurrent tumor pairs.

To note about this clone: This receptor's antigen is unknown. The input lacks base qualities; no much larger clone sits a single base away.

The time point label on this specimen signifies: after dendritic cell vaccination, including at tumor progression/relapse. Selection of patients required sufficient residual fresh-frozen tumor tissue and over two years of available survival data. None of the glioblastoma patients carried an isocitrate dehydrogenase mutation, although molecular status otherwise varied. PBMC were collected before vaccination, two weeks after the third vaccination, and at tumor progression if progression occurred. The Qiagen DNeasy Blood extraction Kit was used for extraction of genomic DNA. The germline V and J ends show losses of 3 bases and 3 bases respectively, and no gene match explains 3 bases of the junction. From the cysteine through the phenylalanine, the CDR3 covers 15 amino acids. Only the CDR3 DNA stays, 45 bases, in frame from base 1. The germline V gene sets CDR1 to MGHRA and CDR2 to YSYEKL. Using the immunoSEQ assay, TCRB CDR3 regions were amplified from 1.5 to 2 micrograms of genomic DNA, or from all available DNA when less than that was on hand. Multiplex PCR used 60 forward primers for TCR V beta segments and 13 reverse primers for J beta segments. To estimate the number of reads per starting template, synthetic control templates were added to each sample at limiting dilution. The Illumina HiSeq System generated sequencing reads of 87 bp. The study's own analysis went as follows. To remove PCR and sequencing errors, closely related sequences were merged with a nearest neighbor algorithm. TCR overlap was defined as the percentage of unique tumor TCR beta sequences that were also found in the peripheral blood of the same patient. The table comes from immuneACCESS by way of TCRdb, which keeps in-frame sequences with V and J called. Part of the clones is missing from these tables; in studies checked, under half for an unresolved V gene and the rest for unknown reasons. V and J calls and clone size come straight from that table; D and trimming were deduced from the DNA. The table for this sample lists around 90,000 clones; approximately 75% of them were counted only once. Of the sample, approximately 2% is held by the ten largest clones.

The specimen comprised blood, sampled after dendritic cell vaccination. This TCR was sampled from a human donor with glioblastoma. This chain joins TRBV4-1 to TRBJ2-3; TRBD2 matches 10 bases in the middle. The bases read TGCGCCAGCAGCCAGATGGGACTAGCGACAGATACGCAGTATTTT. This codes for CASSQMGLATDTQYF.